Shown below are 5 T cell receptor beta chains from a single sample sequenced in a study of cytomegalovirus exposure and HLA in healthy donors. Vbeta (60) and Jbeta (13) primers were used in the PCR. Clones were read by immunoSEQ multiplex PCR, and TCRdb kept only the in-frame ones, dropping some. The sample lists 60,000 to 90,000 clones, roughly 67% occurring once. The sample consisted of PBMCs. These receptors originate from a man in his forties in good health and CMV-seropositive.

This sequence joins TRBV6-1 and TRBJ1-1; the D gene is possibly TRBD1 (6 bases). From germline, CDR1 is MNHNS and CDR2 SASEGT. Trimming cost V 4 bases and J 5 bases, with 17 bases left between them. This CDR3 is built from 15 residues. CDR3 DNA sequence: TGTGCCAGCAGTGCCTACAGGGAAGATAGAACTGAAGCTTTCTTT. It translates to CASSAYREDRTEAFF.

The V gene is TRBV29-1, the J gene TRBJ2-1, with D possibly TRBD1 on 5 matching bases. Trimming took off 4 bases at V and 7 bases at J, with 11 bases between the two ends. This CDR3 has 12 amino acids. CDR1 is SQVTM, CDR2 ANQGSEA, per germline. CDR3 in DNA: TGCAGCGTTGGGGGCAATGGAAATGAGCAGTTCTTC. It encodes CSVGGNGNEQFF.

The chain recombines TRBV7-9 with TRBJ2-2, with 8 bases identical to TRBD2. The germline CDR1 and CDR2 sequences are SEHNR and FQNEAQ (reference sequence). The CDR3 has 15 amino acids. The trim removed 8 bases at V and 2 bases at J, leaving 7 bases unmatched. CDR3 nucleotides: TGTGCCAGCGGAAGGGCGGGAGGAAACACCGGGGAGCTGTTTTTT. Its protein product is CASGRAGGNTGELFF.

This clone has only a few counts. V gene TRBV7-9 combines with J gene TRBJ1-2; tentatively, D is TRBD1 (5 bases). Per germline, CDR1 SEHNR and CDR2 FQNEAQ (reference sequence). The CDR3 loop spans 16 amino acids. V was clipped by 10 bases and J by 1 base, with 22 bases between them. The CDR3 DNA reads TGTGCCATCTTAATCACCACAGGCCTACATAACTATGGCTACACCTTC. This encodes CAILITTGLHNYGYTF.

Here the CDR3 reads CASSVGQGAGETQYF. The DNA for the CDR3 is TGTGCCAGCAGTGTGGGACAGGGGGCTGGAGAGACCCAGTACTTC. The rearrangement joins TRBV6-1 to TRBJ2-5; 12 bases align to TRBD1. The CDR3 has 15 amino acids. CDR1 and CDR2 from the germline V gene are MNHNS and SASEGT. V shed 4 bases and J 4 bases; nucleotides not matched to a gene: 4.